This T cell receptor (beta chain) is drawn from a study of blood T cell repertoires in COVID-19. The table came from immunoSEQ multiplex PCR; TCRdb's copy has only in-frame clones and leaves some out. The sample carries some 150,000 clones, 70% to 90% recorded once. This clonotype was obtained from a woman aged 60-75 years with COVID-19, enrolled during active disease. The sample taken for sequencing was peripheral blood.

Here the CDR3 reads CASGLGHHSNQPQHF. CDR3 in DNA: TGTGCCAGCGGACTGGGACACCATAGCAATCAGCCCCAGCATTTT. V gene TRBV9 combines with J gene TRBJ1-5, with D perhaps TRBD1 (6 bases). Germline assignment: CDR1 SGDLS and CDR2 YYNGEE. Trimming removed 7 bases from V and 0 bases from J, with 14 bases in between. The CDR3 runs 15 residues.